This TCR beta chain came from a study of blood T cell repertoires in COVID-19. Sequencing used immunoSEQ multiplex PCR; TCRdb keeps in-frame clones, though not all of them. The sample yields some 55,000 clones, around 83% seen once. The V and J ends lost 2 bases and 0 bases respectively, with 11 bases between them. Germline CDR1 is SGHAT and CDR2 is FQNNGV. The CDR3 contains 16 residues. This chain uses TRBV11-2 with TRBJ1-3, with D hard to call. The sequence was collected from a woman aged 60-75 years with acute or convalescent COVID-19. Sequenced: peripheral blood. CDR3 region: CASSLLGQSSGNTIYF. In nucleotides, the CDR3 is TGTGCCAGCAGCTTACTGGGCCAGAGCTCTGGAAACACCATATATTTT.